The clone carrying this T cell receptor beta chain was picked up a small number of times. TCRdb reprocessed the 5' RACE reads with MiXCR, giving one entry per CDR3 protein. The table lists fewer than 650,000 distinct CDR3 sequences, just over 20% of them singletons. The data originate from a study of T cells after yellow fever vaccination. V gave up 3 bases and J gave up 2 bases; unmatched junction bases: 8. CDR3 length: 16 residues. From germline, CDR1 is SGDLS and CDR2 YYNGEE. The rearrangement uses TRBV9 and TRBJ2-5, with TRBD2 matching 9 bases. This TCR was sampled from a man between 18 and 29 years old who received the YFV17D yellow fever vaccine. Specimen: PBMCs, collected about 20 days after the first yellow fever vaccination. The CDR3 coding sequence is TGTGCCAGCAGCGCTGCCCCCCTAGCGGGACAAGAGACCCAGTACTTC. Protein: CASSAAPLAGQETQYF.